The present entry profiles one T cell receptor (beta chain) with its context. The antigen remains unidentified. CDR1 and CDR2 from the germline V gene are SGDLS and YYNGEE. J gave up 5 bases and V 3 bases, and 8 bases lay outside the gene matches. This CDR3 contains 16 residues. This sample is drawn from a study of PD-1 blockade in classical Hodgkin lymphoma. Sequenced by immunoSEQ multiplex PCR; TCRdb stores in-frame clones only, minus some. The top ten clones hold less than 20% of a sample with more than 20,000 clones, over 60% of them seen once. Time point reported: cycle 4 day 1 (C4D1), after 6 weeks of nivolumab. Relapses following autologous stem cell transplantation were seen in all patients, with brentuximab vedotin exposure varying. Study-wide results and caveats: Researchers reported that CD4+ TCR diversity, though not CD8+, rose significantly by C4D1. Complete responders showed a baseline diversity that resembled the diversity of newly diagnosed patients. Nivolumab initiation under 1 year post-ASCT meant exclusion.

The V call is TRBV9, the J call TRBJ2-5, with 12 bases identical to TRBD2. The sample was peripheral blood mononuclear cells (PBMCs), taken before the fourth cycle of nivolumab. This clonotype originated in a human donor with classical Hodgkin lymphoma. The DNA of the CDR3 is TGTGCCAGCAGCGCTAGCGGGGGGGCCACTGGGGAGACCCAGTACTTC. Amino acids: CASSASGGATGETQYF.